This entry concerns a single T cell receptor beta chain. The source of the sample is a study of response to subunit inactivated influenza vaccine. TCRdb called the RT-PCR reads again in MiXCR, with one record for every CDR3 protein. The sample consists of around 300,000 distinct CDR3 sequences, 20% to 25% of them appearing once. The source is a man in his fifties or sixties who received an inactivated influenza vaccine. Sequenced material: PBMCs from blood, taken 21 months after vaccination.

The DNA for the CDR3 is TGTGCCAGCAGTCACAGACAGGGGGCGATCGAGCAGTACTTC. Its translation is CASSHRQGAIEQYF. The rearrangement links TRBV12-3 or TRBV12-4 to TRBJ2-7; 10 nucleotides align to TRBD1. This CDR3 spans 14 amino acids. Germline trimming cut 5 bases from V and 6 bases from J; bases unmatched to any gene: 7.